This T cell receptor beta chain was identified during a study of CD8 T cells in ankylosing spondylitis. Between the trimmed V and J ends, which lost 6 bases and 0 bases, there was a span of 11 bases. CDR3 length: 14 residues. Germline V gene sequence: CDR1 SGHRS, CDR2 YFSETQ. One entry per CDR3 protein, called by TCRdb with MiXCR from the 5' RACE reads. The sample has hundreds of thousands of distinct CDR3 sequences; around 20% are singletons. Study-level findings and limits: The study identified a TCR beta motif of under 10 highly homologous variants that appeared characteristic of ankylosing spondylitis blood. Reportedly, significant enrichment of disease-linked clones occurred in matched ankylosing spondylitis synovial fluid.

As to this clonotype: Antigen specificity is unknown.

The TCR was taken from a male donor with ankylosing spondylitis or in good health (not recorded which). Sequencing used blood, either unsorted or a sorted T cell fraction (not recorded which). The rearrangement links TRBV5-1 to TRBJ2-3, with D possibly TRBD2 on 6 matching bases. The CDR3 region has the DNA TGCGCCAGCACAGGCGGGGAAAGCACAGATACGCAGTATTTT. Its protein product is CASTGGESTDTQYF. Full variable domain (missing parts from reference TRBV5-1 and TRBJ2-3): KAGVTQTPRYLIKTRGQQVTLSCSPISGHRSVSWYQQTPGQGLQFLFEYFSETQRNKGNFPGRFSGRQFSNSRSEMNVSTLELGDSALYLCASTGGESTDTQYFGPGTRLTVL.